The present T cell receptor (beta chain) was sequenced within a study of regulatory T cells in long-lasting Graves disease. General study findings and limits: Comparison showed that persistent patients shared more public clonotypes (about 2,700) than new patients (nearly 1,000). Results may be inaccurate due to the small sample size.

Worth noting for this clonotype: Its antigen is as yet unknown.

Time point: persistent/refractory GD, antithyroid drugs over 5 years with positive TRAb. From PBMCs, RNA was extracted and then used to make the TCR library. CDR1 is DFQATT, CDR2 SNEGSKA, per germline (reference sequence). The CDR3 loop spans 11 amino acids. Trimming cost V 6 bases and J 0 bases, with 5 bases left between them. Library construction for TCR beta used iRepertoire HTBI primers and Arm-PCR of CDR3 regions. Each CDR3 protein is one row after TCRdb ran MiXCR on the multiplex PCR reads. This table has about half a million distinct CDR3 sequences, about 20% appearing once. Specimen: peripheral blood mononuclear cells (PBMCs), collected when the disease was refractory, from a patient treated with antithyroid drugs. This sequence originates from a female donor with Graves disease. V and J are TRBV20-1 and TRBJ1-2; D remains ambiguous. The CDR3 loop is CSAEPNYGYTF. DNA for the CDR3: TGCAGTGCAGAACCTAACTATGGCTACACCTTC.